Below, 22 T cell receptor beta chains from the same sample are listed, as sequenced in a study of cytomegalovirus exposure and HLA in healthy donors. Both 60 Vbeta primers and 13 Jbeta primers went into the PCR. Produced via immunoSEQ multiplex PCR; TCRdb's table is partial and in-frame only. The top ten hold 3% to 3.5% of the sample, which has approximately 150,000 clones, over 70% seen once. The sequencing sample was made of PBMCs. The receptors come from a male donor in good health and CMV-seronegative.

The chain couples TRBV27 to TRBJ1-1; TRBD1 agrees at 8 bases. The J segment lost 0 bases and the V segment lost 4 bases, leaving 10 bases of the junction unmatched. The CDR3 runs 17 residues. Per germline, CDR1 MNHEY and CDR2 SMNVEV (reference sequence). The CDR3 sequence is CASSSSGGAFVNTEAFF. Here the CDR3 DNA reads TGTGCCAGCAGTTCGTCAGGGGGCGCGTTTGTGAACACTGAAGCTTTCTTT.

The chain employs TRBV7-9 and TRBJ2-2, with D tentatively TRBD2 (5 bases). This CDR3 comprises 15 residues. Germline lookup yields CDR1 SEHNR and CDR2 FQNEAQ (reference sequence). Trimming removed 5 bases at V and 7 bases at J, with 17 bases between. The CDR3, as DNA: TGTGCCAGCAGCGGCTCCTTAATCCGGGACGGGGAGCTGTTTTTT. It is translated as CASSGSLIRDGELFF.

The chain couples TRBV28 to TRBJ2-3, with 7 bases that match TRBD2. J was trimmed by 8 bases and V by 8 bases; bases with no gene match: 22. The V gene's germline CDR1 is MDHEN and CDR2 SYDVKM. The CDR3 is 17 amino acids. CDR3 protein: CASGLGLVGRERGTQYF. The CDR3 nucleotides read TGTGCCAGCGGCCTGGGTCTAGTTGGGCGGGAGAGGGGTACGCAGTATTTT.

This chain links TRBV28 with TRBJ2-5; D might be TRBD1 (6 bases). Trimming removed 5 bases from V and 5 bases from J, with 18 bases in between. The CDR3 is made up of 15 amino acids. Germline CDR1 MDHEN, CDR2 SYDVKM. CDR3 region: CASSGLTGPGETQYF. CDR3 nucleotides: TGTGCCAGCAGTGGACTTACAGGGCCAGGGGAGACCCAGTACTTC.

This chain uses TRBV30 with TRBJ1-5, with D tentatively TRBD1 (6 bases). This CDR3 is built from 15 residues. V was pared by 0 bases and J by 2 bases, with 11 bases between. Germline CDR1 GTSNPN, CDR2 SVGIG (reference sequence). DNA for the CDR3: TGTGCCTGGAGTGTAGGGGGGGCAGGCAATCAGCCCCAGCATTTT. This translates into CAWSVGGAGNQPQHF.

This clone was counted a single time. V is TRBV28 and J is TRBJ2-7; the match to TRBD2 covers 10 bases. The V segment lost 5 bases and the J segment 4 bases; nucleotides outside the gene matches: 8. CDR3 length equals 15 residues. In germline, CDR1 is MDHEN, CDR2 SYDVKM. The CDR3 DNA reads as TGTGCCAGCAGTACCCCCTCAGCGGGGGGGTACGAGCAGTACTTC. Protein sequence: CASSTPSAGGYEQYF.

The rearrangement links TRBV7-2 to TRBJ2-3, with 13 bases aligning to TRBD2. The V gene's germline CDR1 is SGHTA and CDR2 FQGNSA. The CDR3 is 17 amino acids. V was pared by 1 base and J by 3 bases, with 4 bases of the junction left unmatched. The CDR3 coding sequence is TGTGCCAGCAGCTTAGTTCCACTAGCGGGAGGGACAGATACGCAGTATTTT. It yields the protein CASSLVPLAGGTDTQYF.

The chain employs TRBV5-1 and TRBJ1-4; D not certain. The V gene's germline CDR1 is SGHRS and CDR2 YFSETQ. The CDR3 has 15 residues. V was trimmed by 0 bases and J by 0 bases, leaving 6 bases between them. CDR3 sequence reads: CASSLVETTNEKLFF. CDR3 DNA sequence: TGCGCCAGCAGCTTGGTAGAGACAACTAATGAAAAACTGTTTTTT.

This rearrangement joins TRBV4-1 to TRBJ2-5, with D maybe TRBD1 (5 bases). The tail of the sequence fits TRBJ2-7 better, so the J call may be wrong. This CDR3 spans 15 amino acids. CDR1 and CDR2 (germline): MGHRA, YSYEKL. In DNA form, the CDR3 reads TGCGCCAGCAGCCCTAACCGACAGACCTCCTACGAGCAGTACTTC. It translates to CASSPNRQTSYEQYF.

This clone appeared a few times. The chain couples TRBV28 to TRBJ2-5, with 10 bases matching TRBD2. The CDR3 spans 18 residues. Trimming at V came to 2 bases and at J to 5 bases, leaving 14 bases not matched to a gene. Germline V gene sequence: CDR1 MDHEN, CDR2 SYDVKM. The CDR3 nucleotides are TGTGCCAGCAGTTTAAAAGGTCCTAGCGGGAGTTGGGTGGAGACCCAGTACTTC. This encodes CASSLKGPSGSWVETQYF.

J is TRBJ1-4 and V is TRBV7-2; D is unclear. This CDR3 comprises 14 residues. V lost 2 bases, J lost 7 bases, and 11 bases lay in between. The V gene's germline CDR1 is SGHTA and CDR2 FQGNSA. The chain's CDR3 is CASSLRFRGEKLFF. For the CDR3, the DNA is TGTGCCAGCAGCTTAAGATTCCGGGGTGAAAAACTGTTTTTT. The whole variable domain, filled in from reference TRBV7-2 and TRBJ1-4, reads GAGVSQSPSNKVTEKGKDVELRCDPISGHTALYWYRQSLGQGLEFLIYFQGNSAPDKSGLPSDRFSAERTGGSVSTLTIQRTQQEDSAVYLCASSLRFRGEKLFFGSGTQLSVL.

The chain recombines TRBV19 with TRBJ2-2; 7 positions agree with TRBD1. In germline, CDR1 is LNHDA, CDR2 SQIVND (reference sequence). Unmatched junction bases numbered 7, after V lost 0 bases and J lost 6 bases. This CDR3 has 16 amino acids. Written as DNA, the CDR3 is TGTGCCAGTAGTATAGATCGCCAGGGGGTCCCCGGGGAGCTGTTTTTT. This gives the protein CASSIDRQGVPGELFF.

The CDR3 sequence is CASSLEQGSGNTIYF. In nucleotides, the CDR3 is TGCGCCAGCAGCTTGGAACAGGGGTCAGGAAACACCATATATTTT. This rearrangement joins TRBV5-1 to TRBJ1-3, with 7 bases lining up with TRBD1. Germline V CDR1 and CDR2: SGHRS, YFSETQ. The trim removed 0 bases at V and 4 bases at J, leaving 4 bases unmatched. CDR3 size: 15 residues.

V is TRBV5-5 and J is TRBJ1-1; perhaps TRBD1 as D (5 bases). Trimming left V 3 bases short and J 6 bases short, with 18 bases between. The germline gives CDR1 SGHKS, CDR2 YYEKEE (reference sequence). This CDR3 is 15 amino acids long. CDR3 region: CASSSRGPGGAEAFF. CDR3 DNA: TGTGCCAGCAGCTCCAGAGGTCCGGGGGGAGCTGAAGCTTTCTTT.

The CDR3 spells CASSRTDSNQPQHF. DNA of the CDR3: TGTGCCAGCAGTCGGACAGATAGCAATCAGCCCCAGCATTTT. The chain uses TRBV2 and TRBJ1-5; D is possibly TRBD1 (6 bases). CDR3 length equals 14 residues. Germline CDR1 SNHLY, CDR2 FYNNEI. V lost 5 bases and J 0 bases, leaving 8 bases between the germline ends.

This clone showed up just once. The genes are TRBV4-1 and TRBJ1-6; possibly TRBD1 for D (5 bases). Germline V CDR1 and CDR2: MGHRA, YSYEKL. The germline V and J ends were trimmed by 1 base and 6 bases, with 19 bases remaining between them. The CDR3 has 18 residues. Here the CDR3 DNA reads TGCGCCAGCAGCCAAGCCCTCGGGGGAGGGACCCTTAATTCACCCCTCCACTTT. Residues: CASSQALGGGTLNSPLHF.

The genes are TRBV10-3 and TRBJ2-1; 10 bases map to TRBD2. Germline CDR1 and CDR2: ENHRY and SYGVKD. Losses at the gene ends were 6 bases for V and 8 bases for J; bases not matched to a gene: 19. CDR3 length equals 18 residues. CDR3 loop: CAIRPGVLSGGVSDEQFF. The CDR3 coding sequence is TGTGCCATCAGGCCTGGGGTGTTAAGCGGGGGGGTCTCAGATGAGCAGTTCTTC.

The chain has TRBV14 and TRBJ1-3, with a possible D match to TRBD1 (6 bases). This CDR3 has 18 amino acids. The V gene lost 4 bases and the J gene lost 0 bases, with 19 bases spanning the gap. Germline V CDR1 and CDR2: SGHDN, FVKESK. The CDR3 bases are TGTGCCAGCAGCCCTTCCTTCGACAGGTACCACTCTGGAAACACCATATATTTT. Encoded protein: CASSPSFDRYHSGNTIYF.

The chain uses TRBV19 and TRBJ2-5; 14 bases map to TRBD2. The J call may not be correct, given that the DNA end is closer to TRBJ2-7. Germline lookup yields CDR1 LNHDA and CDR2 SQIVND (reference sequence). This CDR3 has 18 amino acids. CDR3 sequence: CASSPGLAGGRFWYEQYF. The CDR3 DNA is TGTGCCAGTAGTCCTGGACTAGCGGGAGGTCGATTCTGGTACGAGCAGTACTTC.

The CDR3 region is CASSPGGAGAYEQYF. CDR3 DNA: TGTGCCAGCAGCCCAGGGGGCGCGGGAGCCTACGAGCAGTACTTC. The chain combines TRBV11-3 with TRBJ2-7; D possibly corresponds to TRBD1 (8 bases). CDR1 SGHNT and CDR2 YENEEA come from the germline V gene. V was cut by 5 bases and J by 2 bases, with 16 bases left in between. The CDR3 has 15 residues.

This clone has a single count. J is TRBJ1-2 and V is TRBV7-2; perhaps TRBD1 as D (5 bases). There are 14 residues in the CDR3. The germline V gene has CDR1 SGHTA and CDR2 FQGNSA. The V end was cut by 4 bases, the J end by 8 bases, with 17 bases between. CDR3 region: CASSSQTLAGGYTF. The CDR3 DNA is TGTGCCAGCAGCTCGCAGACCCTCGCAGGGGGCTACACCTTC.

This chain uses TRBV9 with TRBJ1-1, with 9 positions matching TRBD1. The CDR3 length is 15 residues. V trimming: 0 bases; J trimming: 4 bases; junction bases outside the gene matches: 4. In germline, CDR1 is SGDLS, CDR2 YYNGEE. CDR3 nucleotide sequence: TGTGCCAGCAGCGTAGCCCCGACAGGGGGCACTGAAGCTTTCTTT. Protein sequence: CASSVAPTGGTEAFF.